The 29 T cell receptor beta chains given below trace back to one sample, sequenced in a study of blood T cells in healthy people across ages. Primed by a sample-barcoded 5' primer and a J-beta primer mix, a second PCR proceeded for 7 to 11 cycles. One entry per CDR3 protein, called by TCRdb with MiXCR from the 5' RACE reads. The sample contains 800,000 to 950,000 distinct CDR3 sequences, 25% to 35% of which appear only once. The sample was also linked to a second study, of T cells of mothers and their children.

Sample: blood. The receptors were gathered from a woman aged 40 to 55 in good health.

This clonotype was recorded a few times. The chain couples TRBV5-1 to TRBJ2-7; D not resolved. The germline gives CDR1 SGHRS, CDR2 YFSETQ. V lost 0 bases and J lost 3, with 10 bases in between. The CDR3 covers 14 residues. The DNA of the CDR3 is TGCGCCAGCAGCTTGGTCCCTAGAGACTACGAGCAGTACTTC. It translates to CASSLVPRDYEQYF.

This chain connects TRBV6-1 to TRBJ1-2, with 11 positions matching TRBD1. Germline V gives CDR1 MNHNS, CDR2 SASEGT. The CDR3 totals 15 residues. J was trimmed by 5 bases and V by 0 bases; bases with no gene match: 2. DNA of the CDR3: TGTGCCAGCAGTGAAGCTGGACAGGGGGCTTATGGCTACACCTTC. Translating it yields CASSEAGQGAYGYTF.

This clonotype was picked up one time. The junction departs from germline at one end; a sequencing error may be responsible. The chain carries TRBV9 and TRBJ1-2; possibly TRBD1 for D (6 bases). This CDR3 region has 14 residues. Germline V gene lookup returns CDR1 SGDLS and CDR2 YYNGEE. The CDR3 is CANSVALGAYGYTF. CDR3 bases: TGTGCCAACAGCGTAGCACTGGGGGCCTATGGCTACACCTTC.

The chain recombines TRBV20-1 with TRBJ2-1; 10 nucleotides align to TRBD1. J lost 7 bases, V lost 5 bases, and 5 bases had no gene match. There are 13 residues in the CDR3. Per the germline V gene, CDR1 is DFQATT and CDR2 is SNEGSKA (reference sequence). CDR3 residues: CSASGTGANEQFF. CDR3 nucleotides: TGCAGTGCTTCCGGGACAGGGGCGAATGAGCAGTTCTTC.

This clonotype was picked up many times. The chain has TRBV20-1 and TRBJ2-1; 7 bases agree with TRBD1. The V and J ends lost 6 bases and 4 bases, in that order; junction bases with no gene match: 9. The CDR3 contains 14 residues. The germline V gene has CDR1 DFQATT and CDR2 SNEGSKA (reference sequence). CDR3 DNA: TGCAGTGCAAGCCGGGACAGACTGTACAATGAGCAGTTCTTC. Translated, it gives CSASRDRLYNEQFF.

The chain couples TRBV7-2 to TRBJ2-3, with 10 bases aligning to TRBD2. The V gene's germline CDR1 is SGHTA and CDR2 FQGNSA. The CDR3 runs to 15 residues. The V segment lost 4 bases and the J segment 6 bases; nucleotides outside the gene matches: 7. DNA of the CDR3: TGTGCCAGCAGCTCTAGCGGGGGAGCGAGGGATACGCAGTATTTT. This sequence encodes CASSSSGGARDTQYF.

The V call is TRBV6-5, the J call TRBJ2-1, with D unclear. The CDR3 covers 13 residues. V was cut by 2 bases and J by 7 bases, with 9 bases left in between. The germline gives CDR1 MNHEY, CDR2 SVGAGI. As DNA, the CDR3 is TGTGCCAGCAGTTACGGATCGTGGAATGAGCAGTTCTTC. Residues: CASSYGSWNEQFF.

The chain is built from TRBV15 and TRBJ1-5; D is possibly TRBD1 (6 bases). The CDR3 runs to 16 residues. Trimming pared 1 base from V and 6 bases from J, leaving 16 bases between. Germline V gene data show CDR1 as LNHNV and CDR2 as YYDKDF (reference sequence). The CDR3 reads CATSRAEGELGQPQHF. The CDR3 bases are TGTGCCACCAGCAGAGCCGAGGGGGAGTTGGGTCAGCCCCAGCATTTT.

There are many counts of this clonotype. CDR3 DNA sequence: TGCAGTGCTAGGATGCCAGGGGGCAATGGCTACACCTTC. Encoded protein: CSARMPGGNGYTF. This chain connects TRBV20-1 to TRBJ1-2, with 8 bases that match TRBD1. V lost 3 bases to trimming and J lost 6 bases; unmatched junction nucleotides: 6. There are 13 residues in the CDR3. The germline V gene encodes CDR1 DFQATT and CDR2 SNEGSKA (reference sequence).

This clonotype appeared many times. The V and J genes are TRBV28 and TRBJ2-3; D possibly corresponds to TRBD1 (6 bases). The CDR3 sequence is 16 residues long. The germline V gene has CDR1 MDHEN and CDR2 SYDVKM. The V and J ends lost 7 bases and 3 bases respectively, with 20 bases between them. The CDR3: CASTHPSARGTDTQYF. Written as DNA, the CDR3 is TGTGCCAGCACCCACCCAAGCGCGAGGGGGACAGATACGCAGTATTTT.

About this clonotype: One end of the junction is discordant with germline, which a read error may explain. The chain joins TRBV5-6 to TRBJ2-7, with D unclear. Germline loops: CDR1 SGHDT, CDR2 YYEEEE. This CDR3 region has 13 residues. CDR3 protein: CARSLVGGYEQYF. The CDR3 DNA reads as TGTGCCCGCAGCTTGGTGGGTGGGTACGAGCAGTACTTC.

In this sample, this clonotype turned up a few times. The V call is TRBV5-1, the J call TRBJ2-3; D is unresolved. CDR3 length: 16 amino acids. CDR1 SGHRS and CDR2 YFSETQ come from the germline V gene. V lost 0 bases and J 2 bases, leaving 13 bases between the germline ends. CDR3 nucleotides: TGCGCCAGCAGCTTGGAAGGTCGGCCCTACACAGATACGCAGTATTTT. Protein sequence: CASSLEGRPYTDTQYF.

This clonotype was seen at least ten times. This rearrangement joins TRBV6-6 to TRBJ2-7; D may match TRBD1 or TRBD2 (5 bases each). Deletions cut 2 bases from V and 9 bases from J, with 20 bases between. Germline CDR1 is MNHNY and CDR2 is SVGAGI (reference sequence). The CDR3 is 15 residues long. The CDR3 region is CASSYPPGTSFGQYF. The CDR3 DNA reads as TGTGCCAGCAGTTACCCCCCCGGGACCTCCTTCGGGCAGTACTTC.

This clonotype was detected many times. V gene TRBV7-2 combines with J gene TRBJ2-3, with D unresolved. The V and J ends lost 1 base and 1 base respectively, with 6 bases between them. The CDR3 is 14 amino acids. Germline V gene lookup returns CDR1 SGHTA and CDR2 FQGNSA. CDR3 residues: CASSLDVGTDTQYF. CDR3 nucleotides: TGTGCCAGCAGCTTAGACGTGGGCACAGATACGCAGTATTTT.

The rearrangement joins TRBV20-1 to TRBJ1-5, with D maybe TRBD1 (6 bases). The CDR3 consists of 14 residues. V dropped 6 bases and J dropped 4 bases, with 16 bases sitting between them. Germline lookup yields CDR1 DFQATT and CDR2 SNEGSKA (reference sequence). The CDR3: CSAKTGIGNQPQHF. The CDR3 DNA reads TGCAGTGCCAAAACAGGGATCGGTAATCAGCCCCAGCATTTT.

This clonotype has a count of ten or more. This sequence joins TRBV12-3 or TRBV12-4 and TRBJ2-5, with 8 bases lining up with TRBD2. The CDR3 contains 14 residues. V shed 6 bases, J shed 5 bases, and the junction held 8 bases outside the gene matches. The CDR3 coding sequence is TGTGCCAGCAGCTTAAGCGGGGGCAGGGAGACCCAGTACTTC. This sequence encodes CASSLSGGRETQYF.

This clonotype has just a few counts. V and J are TRBV5-1 and TRBJ1-5; D ambiguous. Trimming removed 3 bases at V and 7 bases at J, with 14 bases between. The CDR3 has 14 residues. Germline V gene data show CDR1 as SGHRS and CDR2 as YFSETQ. The CDR3 sequence is CASSSRPDGQPQHF. CDR3 bases: TGCGCCAGCAGCTCACGACCCGATGGGCAGCCCCAGCATTTT.

This clonotype appeared many times. This chain uses TRBV29-1 with TRBJ2-3; 7 positions match TRBD1. V trimming: 7 bases; J trimming: 3 bases; junction bases outside the gene matches: 10. Germline assignment: CDR1 SQVTM and CDR2 ANQGSEA. The CDR3 loop spans 14 amino acids. The CDR3 spells CSAGDRNPTDTQYF. The CDR3 coding sequence is TGCAGCGCTGGGGACAGAAACCCAACAGATACGCAGTATTTT.

This clonotype was observed a handful of times. This chain connects TRBV4-3 to TRBJ2-6; D is ambiguous. Trimming shortened V by 6 bases and J by 4 bases, and 13 bases separated the two germline ends. Germline CDR1 and CDR2: LGHNA and YSLEER. The length of the CDR3 is 15 residues. DNA of the CDR3: TGCGCCAGCAGTCCACGGGCGCACGGGGCCAACGTCCTGACTTTC. It codes for CASSPRAHGANVLTF.

J is TRBJ2-5 and V is TRBV5-1, with D maybe TRBD2 (5 bases). CDR1 is SGHRS, CDR2 YFSETQ, per germline. Trimming removed 3 bases from V and 7 bases from J, with 19 bases in between. This CDR3 is 15 amino acids long. The CDR3 region has the DNA TGCGCCAGCAGCTCAGGCGGGCCGAAAGATGGGACCCAGTACTTC. Amino acid sequence: CASSSGGPKDGTQYF.

This clonotype was observed at least ten times. J is TRBJ2-7 and V is TRBV7-2, with TRBD1 as a possible D gene (5 bases). Trimming pared 6 bases from V and 2 bases from J, leaving 17 bases between. The CDR3 runs 15 residues. Germline assignment: CDR1 SGHTA and CDR2 FQGNSA. The CDR3 nucleotides read TGTGCCAGCAGAAAAGGAGACAGCCAACCCTACGAGCAGTACTTC. Translating gives CASRKGDSQPYEQYF.

The sample holds a few counts of this clonotype. This chain links TRBV5-1 with TRBJ2-3, with D perhaps TRBD1 (5 bases). Trimming removed 4 bases at V and 9 bases at J, with 18 bases between. The CDR3 contains 14 residues. The germline V gene encodes CDR1 SGHRS and CDR2 YFSETQ. The CDR3 region is CASSVPGGDRTQYF. In nucleotides, the CDR3 is TGCGCCAGCAGCGTTCCGGGTGGTGACAGAACGCAGTATTTT. Full variable domain (remainder filled in from reference TRBV5-1 and TRBJ2-3): KAGVTQTPRYLIKTRGQQVTLSCSPISGHRSVSWYQQTPGQGLQFLFEYFSETQRNKGNFPGRFSGRQFSNSRSEMNVSTLELGDSALYLCASSVPGGDRTQYFGPGTRLTVL.

This clonotype was counted between two and nine times. The junction departs from germline at one end; a sequencing error may be responsible. This chain uses TRBV7-9 with TRBJ1-2; maybe TRBD1 (6 bases). This CDR3 is built from 14 residues. In germline, CDR1 is SEHNR, CDR2 FQNEAQ (reference sequence). Written as DNA, the CDR3 is TGTGCCAACAGCCGCCGGGACAAGCAGAATGGCTACACCTTC. Translated, it gives CANSRRDKQNGYTF.

As for this clonotype: This may arise from a read error, as a much more abundant clone is one base away. As DNA, the CDR3 is TGTGCCAGCAGCTCGCAACCACTAGCGGATAAAGAGACCCGGTACTTC. Protein product: CASSSQPLADKETRYF. This chain joins TRBV7-2 and TRBJ2-5, with 8 bases lining up with TRBD2. The CDR3 extends over 16 amino acids. CDR1 is SGHTA, CDR2 FQGNSA, per germline.

This chain links TRBV5-4 with TRBJ2-5; either TRBD1 or TRBD2 may fit D (5 bases each). Trimming took off 5 bases at V and 2 bases at J, with 16 bases between the two ends. Germline assignment: CDR1 SGHNT and CDR2 YYREEE (reference sequence). The CDR3 runs to 15 residues. CDR3 region: CASSPRGPTQETQYF. DNA of the CDR3: TGTGCCAGCAGTCCCCGGGGACCAACACAAGAGACCCAGTACTTC.

The rearrangement uses TRBV19 and TRBJ2-1, with D perhaps assigned TRBD1 or TRBD2 (5 bases each). This CDR3 has 15 residues. Trimming took off 5 bases at V and 2 bases at J, with 13 bases between the two ends. The germline CDR1 and CDR2 sequences are LNHDA and SQIVND (reference sequence). CDR3 bases: TGTGCCAGTAGTCCCGCCGGGGCGGCCTACAATGAGCAGTTCTTC. This gives the protein CASSPAGAAYNEQFF.

This clonotype was recorded many times. The chain employs TRBV29-1 and TRBJ2-1; TRBD2 agrees at 11 bases. J gave up 7 bases and V 0 bases, and 2 bases lay outside the gene matches. This CDR3 spans 14 amino acids. In germline, CDR1 is SQVTM, CDR2 ANQGSEA. Here the CDR3 reads CSVEDVAGGNEQFF. In DNA form, the CDR3 reads TGCAGCGTTGAAGATGTAGCGGGGGGGAATGAGCAGTTCTTC.

The chain uses TRBV7-2 and TRBJ2-5; TRBD2 matches 14 bases. The V and J ends lost 10 bases and 1 base, in that order; junction bases with no gene match: 14. The germline CDR1 and CDR2 sequences are SGHTA and FQGNSA. This CDR3 has 18 residues. CDR3: CANSEPGLAGAVQETQYF. The CDR3 DNA sequence: TGTGCCAACAGTGAACCGGGACTAGCGGGAGCAGTCCAAGAGACCCAGTACTTC.

Details on this clonotype: A much larger clonotype is one base distant, so this may be a read error. The chain carries TRBV7-6 and TRBJ2-1; D tentatively reads TRBD1 or TRBD2 (5 bases each). Germline CDR1 is SGHVS and CDR2 is FNYEAQ. This CDR3 has 14 residues. CDR3 sequence: CASGLGSGGLEQFF. In DNA form, the CDR3 reads TGTGCCAGCGGCTTAGGTTCTGGGGGTCTTGAGCAGTTCTTC.